These 14 T cell receptor beta chains originate from one sample sequenced in a study of shared clonotypes between healthy human individuals. The protocol was immunoSEQ multiplex PCR, while the TCRdb copy is restricted to in-frame clones and leaves out a portion. This sample yields 1,500,000 or so clones, of which 98% are seen a single time; approximately 0.4% belongs to the top ten. Sequencing input: naive CD4+ T cells sorted from blood. Noted subset: CD45RA+ positively selected. Source of these receptors: a man younger than 45 in good health.

The chain carries TRBV7-6 and TRBJ2-7, with 9 bases identical to TRBD2. The J segment lost 6 bases and the V segment lost 6 bases, leaving 15 bases of the junction unmatched. This CDR3 spans 16 amino acids. CDR1 is SGHVS, CDR2 FNYEAQ, per germline. CDR3 coding DNA: TGTGCCAGCAGTAACTTTATAACGGCGGGAGGGAGCGAGCAGTACTTC. Translating it yields CASSNFITAGGSEQYF.

The J gene is TRBJ1-1, the V gene TRBV7-9, with 9 bases aligning to TRBD1. CDR1 and CDR2 from the germline V gene are SEHNR and FQNEAQ (reference sequence). The CDR3 has 16 residues. Trimming took 3 bases from V and 1 from J; bases not matched to a gene: 6. As DNA, the CDR3 is TGTGCCAGCAGCTTTACAGGGGGCGTCGCGAACACTGAAGCTTTCTTT. The encoded protein is CASSFTGGVANTEAFF. Full variable domain (remainder filled in from reference TRBV7-9 and TRBJ1-1): DTGVSQNPRHKITKRGQNVTFRCDPISEHNRLYWYRQTLGQGPEFLTYFQNEAQLEKSRLLSDRFSAERPKGSFSTLEIQRTEQGDSAMYLCASSFTGGVANTEAFFGQGTRLTVV.

Note on this clone: In the same sample, other DNA sequences code for this CDR3. J is TRBJ2-7 and V is TRBV5-1, with TRBD2 as a possible D gene (5 bases). This CDR3 has 14 amino acids. V was clipped by 0 bases and J by 1 base, with 8 bases between them. The germline V gene encodes CDR1 SGHRS and CDR2 YFSETQ. The CDR3 DNA follows: TGCGCCAGCAGCTTGGTCGGAGGTTCCTACGAGCAGTACTTC. Translated: CASSLVGGSYEQYF.

Details on this clone: The sample contains more than one DNA sequence encoding this CDR3. The gene calls are TRBV10-3 and TRBJ1-2; the D is unclear. This CDR3 is built from 13 residues. Per the germline V gene, CDR1 is ENHRY and CDR2 is SYGVKD. The germline V and J ends were trimmed by 0 bases and 7 bases, with 9 bases remaining between them. In nucleotides, the CDR3 is TGTGCCATCAGTGAGTCAGAAGGTCGTGGCTACACCTTC. Amino acids: CAISESEGRGYTF.

The chain links TRBV28 to TRBJ1-2; D perhaps matches TRBD1 (5 bases). The V gene's germline CDR1 is MDHEN and CDR2 SYDVKM. V shed 10 bases and J shed 6 bases, with 27 bases lying between them. The length of the CDR3 is 16 residues. CDR3 region: CAIEAMIGRGKNGYTF. CDR3 DNA sequence: TGTGCCATAGAGGCCATGATTGGACGGGGCAAAAATGGCTACACCTTC.

The chain couples TRBV30 to TRBJ2-7; no clear D. With 4 bases removed from V and 0 bases from J, the gap between germline ends came to 13 bases. The CDR3 is 14 amino acids. Germline CDR1 and CDR2: GTSNPN and SVGIG (reference sequence). The CDR3 nucleotides are TGTGCCTGGACAATAAAGGGAAGCTCCTACGAGCAGTACTTC. Its protein product is CAWTIKGSSYEQYF.

The chain recombines TRBV19 with TRBJ2-1; D is unresolved. V was cut by 4 bases and J by 0 bases, with 13 bases left in between. Germline CDR1 and CDR2: LNHDA and SQIVND (reference sequence). The CDR3 sequence is 16 residues long. The CDR3 nucleotides are TGTGCCAGTAGTACTACGGTTTCCCGCTCCTACAATGAGCAGTTCTTC. Protein sequence: CASSTTVSRSYNEQFF.

The rearrangement uses TRBV13 and TRBJ1-4, with D tentatively TRBD1 (5 bases). This CDR3 is built from 15 residues. V lost 5 bases and J lost 1, with 11 bases in between. In germline, CDR1 is PRHDT, CDR2 FYEKMQ (reference sequence). The CDR3 sequence: CASSAAGKTNEKLFF. The CDR3 DNA reads TGTGCCAGCAGCGCAGCAGGGAAAACTAATGAAAAACTGTTTTTT.

The V call is TRBV6-1, the J call TRBJ2-3; TRBD2 might be the D (6 bases). V gave up 2 bases and J gave up 0 bases, with 9 bases separating them. In germline, CDR1 is MNHNS, CDR2 SASEGT. The CDR3 has 15 residues. In nucleotides, the CDR3 is TGTGCCAGCAGTGAACGGGGGAAGAGCACAGATACGCAGTATTTT. This sequence encodes CASSERGKSTDTQYF.

The rearrangement joins TRBV29-1 to TRBJ1-4; a possible D gene is TRBD1 (5 bases). Trimming shortened V by 1 base and J by 8 bases, and 14 bases separated the two germline ends. The CDR3 runs to 14 residues. Germline V gene lookup returns CDR1 SQVTM and CDR2 ANQGSEA. In nucleotides, the CDR3 is TGCAGCGTTGAAGCACCGGGGAAGGGGGAAAAACTGTTTTTT. This sequence encodes CSVEAPGKGEKLFF.

The V call is TRBV7-8, the J call TRBJ2-5; no reliable D call. Looked up from germline, CDR1 is SGHVS and CDR2 is FQNEAQ. The V end was cut by 8 bases, the J end by 1 base, with 11 bases between. The CDR3 is 13 residues long. The CDR3 here is CASFRRPQETQYF. The CDR3 region has the DNA TGTGCCAGCTTCCGCAGACCCCAAGAGACCCAGTACTTC. Variable domain in full (rest from reference TRBV7-8 and TRBJ2-5): GAGVSQSPRYKVAKRGQDVALRCDPISGHVSLFWYQQALGQGPEFLTYFQNEAQLDKSGLPSDRFFAERPEGSVSTLKIQRTQQEDSAVYLCASFRRPQETQYFGPGTRLLVL.

V is TRBV6-4 and J is TRBJ2-5; no reliable D call. Germline CDR1 reads MRHNA; CDR2 reads SNTAGT. The CDR3 loop spans 13 amino acids. The V end was cut by 3 bases, the J end by 4 bases, with 9 bases between. The CDR3 DNA follows: TGTGCCAGCAGTGAGGAATGGGGAGAGACCCAGTACTTC. The encoded protein is CASSEEWGETQYF.

This chain connects TRBV10-3 to TRBJ2-7; D call uncertain. Germline CDR1 reads ENHRY; CDR2 reads SYGVKD. The CDR3 is 11 residues long. Trimming pared 3 bases from V and 3 bases from J, leaving 3 bases between. The CDR3 DNA reads as TGTGCCATCAGTGACATCTACGAGCAGTACTTC. Translation: CAISDIYEQYF.

The CDR3: CASSALPRGGKDTQYF. The CDR3 DNA follows: TGTGCCAGCAGTGCCCTCCCGAGGGGCGGGAAAGATACGCAGTATTTT. The V and J genes are TRBV6-1 and TRBJ2-3, with TRBD2 as a possible D gene (6 bases). CDR1 is MNHNS, CDR2 SASEGT, per germline. The ends were cut back, 4 bases at V and 5 bases at J, with 19 bases in the middle. The CDR3 spans 16 residues.